The 27 T cell receptor beta chains below all came from one sample that was sequenced in a study of blood T cell repertoires in COVID-19. Using immunoSEQ multiplex PCR, the repertoire was profiled, and TCRdb retains in-frame clones only, with some absent. Among roughly 300,000 clones listed, 85% to 90% were seen once. Sequenced sample: PBMCs or T cells enriched from blood (not recorded which). The receptor set was obtained from a woman aged 18-35 years who had recovered from COVID-19.

The chain has TRBV5-1 and TRBJ2-1; 11 bases map to TRBD1. The CDR3 consists of 15 residues. V shed 2 bases, J shed 3 bases, and the junction held 1 base outside the gene matches. Germline CDR1 is SGHRS and CDR2 is YFSETQ. The CDR3 here is CASSFGTGGYNEQFF. The CDR3 region has the DNA TGCGCCAGCAGCTTCGGGACAGGGGGCTACAATGAGCAGTTCTTC. The whole variable domain, remainder taken from reference TRBV5-1 and TRBJ2-1, is KAGVTQTPRYLIKTRGQQVTLSCSPISGHRSVSWYQQTPGQGLQFLFEYFSETQRNKGNFPGRFSGRQFSNSRSEMNVSTLELGDSALYLCASSFGTGGYNEQFFGPGTRLTVL.

V gene TRBV5-4 combines with J gene TRBJ1-1; no clear D gene. The germline V and J ends were trimmed by 7 bases and 5 bases, with 15 bases remaining between them. Germline V CDR1 and CDR2: SGHNT, YYREEE (reference sequence). The CDR3 loop spans 13 amino acids. CDR3 residues: CASFQSLRTEAFF. CDR3 sequence (DNA): TGTGCCAGCTTCCAGTCTCTCAGGACTGAAGCTTTCTTT. Filled out from reference TRBV5-4 and TRBJ1-1, the complete variable domain reads ETGVTQSPTHLIKTRGQQVTLRCSSQSGHNTVSWYQQALGQGPQFIFQYYREEENGRGNFPPRFSGLQFPNYSSELNVNALELDDSALYLCASFQSLRTEAFFGQGTRLTVV.

This sequence joins TRBV6-5 and TRBJ1-6; D is possibly TRBD1 (5 bases). Germline V gene lookup returns CDR1 MNHEY and CDR2 SVGAGI. With 2 bases removed from V and 9 bases from J, the gap between germline ends came to 14 bases. This CDR3 is built from 15 residues. The DNA for the CDR3 is TGTGCCAGCAGTTACGTCGTCGACAGATCTTCACCCCTCCACTTT. It encodes CASSYVVDRSSPLHF.

The chain links TRBV5-1 to TRBJ1-4; TRBD1 agrees at 9 bases. Trimming at V came to 1 base and at J to 7 bases, leaving 5 bases not matched to a gene. Germline values: CDR1 SGHRS, CDR2 YFSETQ. The CDR3 runs to 15 residues. The CDR3 sequence is CASSLPDRGGEKLFF. In nucleotides, the CDR3 is TGCGCCAGCAGCTTGCCGGACAGGGGCGGTGAAAAACTGTTTTTT.

This clone was seen a handful of times. CDR3 nucleotide sequence: TGTGCCAGCAGCCAGGGGGCCTATGGCTACACCTTC. This gives the protein CASSQGAYGYTF. V and J are TRBV3-1 (or the pseudogene TRBV3-2) and TRBJ1-2; the D gene is possibly TRBD1 (6 bases). The V end was cut by 3 bases, the J end by 4 bases, with 6 bases between. Germline assignment: CDR1 LGHDT and CDR2 YNNKEL (reference sequence). The CDR3 is 12 residues long.

This chain connects TRBV6-1 to TRBJ2-5, with D perhaps matching TRBD2 (6 bases). Germline CDR1 and CDR2: MNHNS and SASEGT. CDR3 length equals 18 residues. V lost 4 bases and J lost 5, with 26 bases in between. The CDR3 protein is CASSGRHPTSRFGETQYF. The CDR3 bases are TGTGCCAGCAGTGGACGACACCCTACTAGCCGATTCGGGGAGACCCAGTACTTC.

The chain has TRBV30 and TRBJ1-2, with a weak D call TRBD1 (5 bases). The V end was cut by 3 bases, the J end by 5 bases, with 16 bases between. The CDR3 consists of 14 residues. Germline V gene data show CDR1 as GTSNPN and CDR2 as SVGIG (reference sequence). The DNA of the CDR3 is TGTGCCTGGAGACAAGACAGCTACTCATATGGCTACACCTTC. Translating gives CAWRQDSYSYGYTF. The full variable domain, completed using reference TRBV30 and TRBJ1-2, is SQTIHQWPATLVQPVGSPLSLECTVEGTSNPNLYWYRQAAGRGLQLLFYSVGIGQISSEVPQNLSASRPQDRQFILSSKKLLLSDSGFYLCAWRQDSYSYGYTFGSGTRLTVV.

This clone was seen a few times. This chain links TRBV6-5 with TRBJ1-2, with 7 bases that match TRBD1. The CDR3 contains 15 residues. CDR1 and CDR2 from the germline V gene are MNHEY and SVGAGI. J gave up 0 bases and V 5 bases, and 6 bases lay outside the gene matches. The CDR3 DNA sequence: TGTGCCAGCAGTAAGGGACAGAGAGCTAACTATGGCTACACCTTC. Residues: CASSKGQRANYGYTF.

The rearrangement joins TRBV27 to TRBJ2-7; the D gene is possibly TRBD2 (6 bases). Germline CDR1 MNHEY, CDR2 SMNVEV (reference sequence). The CDR3 loop spans 15 amino acids. V was trimmed by 5 bases and J by 0 bases, leaving 14 bases between them. CDR3 sequence: CASSPDPGGSYEQYF. For the CDR3, the DNA is TGTGCCAGCAGTCCGGATCCCGGGGGCTCCTACGAGCAGTACTTC.

The gene calls are TRBV18 and TRBJ1-2; TRBD1 is a possible D gene (6 bases). V was trimmed by 5 bases and J by 4 bases, leaving 14 bases between them. Germline loops: CDR1 KGHSH, CDR2 LQKENI. The CDR3 is 14 residues long. The CDR3 reads CASSYRTDFYGYTF. DNA of the CDR3: TGTGCCAGCTCATATAGGACAGACTTCTATGGCTACACCTTC.

This clone was counted ten times or more. J is TRBJ1-6 and V is TRBV6-6; 7 bases are a match to TRBD1. Germline V gene sequence: CDR1 MNHNY, CDR2 SVGAGI (reference sequence). The CDR3 contains 13 residues. The junction had 0 bases not matched to a gene; V was cut back by 5 bases and J by 5 bases. The CDR3 coding sequence is TGTGCCAGCAGTGGACAGGATAATTCACCCCTCCACTTT. Its translation is CASSGQDNSPLHF.

The V and J genes are TRBV7-8 and TRBJ2-7, with 11 bases matching TRBD2. Losses at the gene ends were 0 bases for V and 1 base for J; bases not matched to a gene: 5. Looked up from germline, CDR1 is SGHVS and CDR2 is FQNEAQ. The CDR3 covers 17 residues. DNA of the CDR3: TGTGCCAGCAGCTTAGCGGGAATAGCGGGGGGGTCCTACGAGCAGTACTTC. Translation: CASSLAGIAGGSYEQYF.

The chain links TRBV7-8 to TRBJ1-6; 7 bases agree with TRBD1. Germline V lookup: CDR1 SGHVS, CDR2 FQNEAQ. V was clipped by 0 bases and J by 8 bases; unmatched bases: 4. The CDR3 covers 15 residues. The CDR3 sequence is CASSLANRGYSPLHF. The CDR3, as DNA: TGTGCCAGCAGCTTAGCGAACAGGGGCTATTCACCCCTCCACTTT.

This chain connects TRBV5-4 to TRBJ2-5; D remains ambiguous. Trimming left V 4 bases short and J 2 bases short, with 3 bases between. Per germline, CDR1 SGHNT and CDR2 YYREEE (reference sequence). The CDR3 consists of 11 residues. CDR3: CASSLQETQYF. CDR3 DNA sequence: TGTGCCAGCAGCCTACAAGAGACCCAGTACTTC.

This clone was seen once. This chain uses TRBV5-8 with TRBJ1-2; maybe TRBD1 (5 bases). Trimming took off 1 base at V and 7 bases at J, with 14 bases between the two ends. The CDR3 consists of 14 residues. CDR1 and CDR2 from the germline V gene are SGHTS and YDEGEE. The CDR3 nucleotides are TGTGCCAGCAGCTTGCGAAGGGTTAGGGGTGGCTACACCTTC. As protein: CASSLRRVRGGYTF.

J is TRBJ2-3 and V is TRBV7-9; perhaps TRBD2 as D (5 bases). The CDR3 is made up of 13 amino acids. CDR1 is SEHNR, CDR2 FQNEAQ, per germline (reference sequence). Deletions cut 0 bases from V and 6 bases from J, with 7 bases between. The CDR3: CASSLAERDTQYF. The CDR3 nucleotides read TGTGCCAGCAGCTTAGCGGAGCGGGATACGCAGTATTTT. Filled out from reference TRBV7-9 and TRBJ2-3, the complete variable domain reads DTGVSQNPRHKITKRGQNVTFRCDPISEHNRLYWYRQTLGQGPEFLTYFQNEAQLEKSRLLSDRFSAERPKGSFSTLEIQRTEQGDSAMYLCASSLAERDTQYFGPGTRLTVL.

The rearrangement uses TRBV4-1 and TRBJ1-1; D unclear. This CDR3 spans 14 amino acids. Germline V gene data show CDR1 as MGHRA and CDR2 as YSYEKL. The V end lost 2 bases, the J end lost 1 base, and 8 bases lay between the germline ends. CDR3: CASSQYGENTEAFF. The CDR3, as DNA: TGCGCCAGCAGCCAATACGGGGAGAACACTGAAGCTTTCTTT.

This chain links TRBV7-8 with TRBJ1-2; D uncertain. Trimming took 1 base from V and 5 from J, leaving 14 bases between them. Looked up from germline, CDR1 is SGHVS and CDR2 is FQNEAQ. The CDR3 length is 15 residues. CDR3 bases: TGTGCCAGCAGCTTAGTGTCCGGACTCGGGTATGGCTACACCTTC. It is translated as CASSLVSGLGYGYTF.

This chain uses TRBV11-2 with TRBJ2-3; D gene uncertain. Trimming stripped 4 bases from V and 3 bases from J, with 2 bases between. The CDR3 contains 11 residues. Looked up from germline, CDR1 is SGHAT and CDR2 is FQNNGV. Here the CDR3 DNA reads TGTGCCAGCAGCTCTACAGATACGCAGTATTTT. Translating gives CASSSTDTQYF.

The genes are TRBV10-1 and TRBJ1-2, with D tentatively TRBD1 (6 bases). The CDR3 extends over 13 amino acids. V was cut by 8 bases and J by 5 bases, with 15 bases left in between. Germline V CDR1 and CDR2: WNHNN, SYGVQD (reference sequence). The DNA of the CDR3 is TGCGCCAGCCCTGACAGGACTTATTATGGCTACACCTTC. It codes for CASPDRTYYGYTF.

The J gene is TRBJ2-1, the V gene TRBV3-1 (or the pseudogene TRBV3-2), with TRBD2 matching over 10 bases. From germline, CDR1 is LGHDT and CDR2 YNNKEL (reference sequence). Germline trimming cut 4 bases from V and 6 bases from J; bases unmatched to any gene: 9. The CDR3 covers 16 residues. CDR3 sequence: CASSPRLLAGPNEQFF. The CDR3 coding sequence is TGTGCCAGCAGCCCAAGGCTACTAGCGGGGCCCAATGAGCAGTTCTTC.

CDR3 sequence (DNA): TGTGCCAGCAGCCCCCCGGGACAGGGGTTGGAGCTGTTTTTT. Translating gives CASSPPGQGLELFF. The chain is built from TRBV5-4 and TRBJ2-2; 10 bases agree with TRBD1. Germline loops: CDR1 SGHNT, CDR2 YYREEE (reference sequence). This CDR3 has 14 amino acids. Trimming removed 4 bases from V and 10 bases from J; junction bases left unmatched: 7.

The chain recombines TRBV27 with TRBJ1-5, with TRBD1 matching over 7 bases. Germline V gene data show CDR1 as MNHEY and CDR2 as SMNVEV (reference sequence). This CDR3 has 15 residues. V trimming: 6 bases; J trimming: 4 bases; junction bases outside the gene matches: 9. The CDR3 DNA sequence: TGTGCCAGCAGCCCTCAGGGGGGCTTGAATCAGCCCCAGCATTTT. Its protein is CASSPQGGLNQPQHF.

The chain joins TRBV2 to TRBJ2-7, with D maybe TRBD2 (6 bases). The germline V gene has CDR1 SNHLY and CDR2 FYNNEI. The CDR3 consists of 13 residues. Between the trimmed V and J ends, which lost 6 bases and 3 bases, there was a span of 12 bases. CDR3 residues: CASRGGPIYEQYF. CDR3 bases: TGTGCCAGCAGAGGAGGGCCGATCTACGAGCAGTACTTC.

This rearrangement joins TRBV4-2 to TRBJ1-3; D not certain. Germline V gene lookup returns CDR1 LGHNA and CDR2 YNFKEQ. The length of the CDR3 is 16 residues. The V gene lost 3 bases and the J gene lost 2 bases, with 14 bases spanning the gap. CDR3 residues: CASSQGTPGTGNTIYF. CDR3 bases: TGTGCCAGCAGCCAGGGTACCCCGGGGACTGGAAACACCATATATTTT.

The chain joins TRBV19 to TRBJ2-1, with TRBD2 identical over 9 bases. CDR3 length: 17 residues. V gave up 6 bases and J gave up 4 bases; unmatched junction bases: 13. Germline V gene sequence: CDR1 LNHDA, CDR2 SQIVND (reference sequence). For the CDR3, the DNA is TGTGCCAGTAGGTGGCGGGAGGGCCCCTTTCCATACAATGAGCAGTTCTTC. Translated: CASRWREGPFPYNEQFF.

This CDR3 is CSVEGLDARINYGYTF. In DNA, the CDR3 is TGCAGCGTTGAGGGACTGGATGCTCGAATTAACTATGGCTACACCTTC. J is TRBJ1-2 and V is TRBV29-1; D is possibly TRBD1 (5 bases). The ends were cut back, 3 bases at V and 1 base at J, with 18 bases in the middle. Germline lookup yields CDR1 SQVTM and CDR2 ANQGSEA. The CDR3 is made up of 16 amino acids.